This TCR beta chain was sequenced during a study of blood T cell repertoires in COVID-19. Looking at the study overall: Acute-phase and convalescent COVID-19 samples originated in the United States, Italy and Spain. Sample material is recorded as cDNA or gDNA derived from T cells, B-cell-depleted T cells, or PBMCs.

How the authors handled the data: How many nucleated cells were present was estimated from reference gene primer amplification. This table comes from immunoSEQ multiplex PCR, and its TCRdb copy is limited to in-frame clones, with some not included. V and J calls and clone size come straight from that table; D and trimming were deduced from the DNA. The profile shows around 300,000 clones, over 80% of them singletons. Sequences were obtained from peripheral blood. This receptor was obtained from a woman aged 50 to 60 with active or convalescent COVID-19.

The CDR3 spells CASSPTGTGRYQHF. The CDR3 region has the DNA TGTGCCAGTAGTCCCACCGGGACAGGGCGTTACCAGCATTTT. V and J are TRBV19 and TRBJ1-5; 9 bases are shared with TRBD1. CDR1 and CDR2 (germline): LNHDA, SQIVND (reference sequence). V was clipped by 5 bases and J by 12 bases; unmatched bases: 11. There are 14 residues in the CDR3.